This TCR beta chain is from a study of cytomegalovirus exposure and HLA in healthy donors. The CDR3 spans 11 residues. The germline V gene has CDR1 SEHNR and CDR2 FQNEAQ (reference sequence). With 5 bases removed from V and 15 bases from J, the gap between germline ends came to 14 bases. PCR amplification relied on 60 Vbeta primers (plus 13 Jbeta primers). Data came from immunoSEQ multiplex PCR; TCRdb stores just in-frame clones and leaves some out. This table has about 140,000 clones, about four fifths appearing once. This receptor was obtained from a middle-aged man in good health and CMV-seropositive. Sequencing was done on a sample of PBMCs. The chain is built from TRBV7-9 and TRBJ2-1, with D possibly matching TRBD1 (6 bases). The CDR3 spells CASSPKDSGFF. Here the CDR3 DNA reads TGTGCCAGCAGCCCCAAGGACAGTGGGTTCTTC. The variable domain in full, completed from reference TRBV7-9 and TRBJ2-1, reads DTGVSQNPRHKITKRGQNVTFRCDPISEHNRLYWYRQTLGQGPEFLTYFQNEAQLEKSRLLSDRFSAERPKGSFSTLEIQRTEQGDSAMYLCASSPKDSGFFGPGTRLTVL.